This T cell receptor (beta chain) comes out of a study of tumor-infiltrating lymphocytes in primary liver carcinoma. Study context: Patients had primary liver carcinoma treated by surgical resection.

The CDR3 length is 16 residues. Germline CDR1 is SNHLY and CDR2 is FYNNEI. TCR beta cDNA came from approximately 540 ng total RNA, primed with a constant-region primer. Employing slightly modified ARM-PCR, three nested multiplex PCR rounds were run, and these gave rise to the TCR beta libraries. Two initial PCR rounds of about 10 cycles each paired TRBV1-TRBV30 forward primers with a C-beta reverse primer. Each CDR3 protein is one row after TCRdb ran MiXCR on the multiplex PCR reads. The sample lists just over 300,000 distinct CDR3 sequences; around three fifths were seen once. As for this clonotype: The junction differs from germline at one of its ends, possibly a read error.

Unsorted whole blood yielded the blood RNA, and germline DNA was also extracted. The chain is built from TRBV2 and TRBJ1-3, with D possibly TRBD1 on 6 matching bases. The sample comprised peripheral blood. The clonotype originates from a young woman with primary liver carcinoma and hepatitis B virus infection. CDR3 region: CVSSSGETYSGNTIYF. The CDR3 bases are TGTGTCAGCAGTTCAGGGGAAACGTACTCTGGAAACACCATATATTTT.